The clone carrying this T cell receptor beta chain turned up a few times. The data derive from a study of blood T cell repertoires in COVID-19. The CDR3 runs to 14 residues. With V trimmed by 6 bases and J by 6 bases, 10 bases remained unmatched. Per the germline V gene, CDR1 is SNHLY and CDR2 is FYNNEI. Profiling relied on immunoSEQ multiplex PCR, and the TCRdb table lists in-frame clones only, not all of them. This table has under 200,000 clones, 83% appearing once. The J gene is TRBJ2-7, the V gene TRBV2; 8 bases fit TRBD1. The specimen sequenced was peripheral blood. The TCR sequence derives from a woman aged 70-85 years who had recovered from COVID-19. This CDR3 is CASRVQGDGGEQYF. CDR3 nucleotides: TGTGCCAGCAGGGTACAGGGGGATGGTGGCGAGCAGTACTTC. Drawing the rest from reference TRBV2 and TRBJ2-7, the complete variable domain is EPEVTQTPSHQVTQMGQEVILRCVPISNHLYFYWYRQILGQKVEFLVSFYNNEISEKSEIFDDQFSVERPDGSNFTLKIRSTKLEDSAMYFCASRVQGDGGEQYFGPGTRLTVT.